This entry concerns a single T cell receptor beta chain. No antigen is known for it. This sample was included in a study of CD8+CD57+ T cells in acquired aplastic anemia. On the study more broadly: Quantities of DNA derived from sorted CD4+ and CD8+ cells averaged about 3.2 ug.

The study profiled TCR beta VDJ and CDR3 using genomic DNA as template. Each CDR3 protein gets one entry after TCRdb re-called the reads with MiXCR. The table includes about 110,000 distinct CDR3 sequences, around half detected once. Germline-derived CDR1 and CDR2 are MGHDK and SYGVNS. The V gene lost 4 bases and the J gene lost 9 bases, with 21 bases spanning the gap. CDR3 length: 15 residues. Regarding the study as a whole: CD8+ Simpson's diversity showed no significant patient-control difference.

V gene TRBV25-1 combines with J gene TRBJ1-2; no definite D call. The TCR sequence derives from a human donor in good health, serving as a control. Sequenced sample: sorted CD4+, CD8+, or CD8+CD57+ T cells (not recorded which) from PBMCs. This CDR3 reads CASSASGVGPSSYTF. CDR3 bases: TGTGCCAGCAGTGCCTCCGGCGTCGGCCCTTCGAGCTACACCTTC.